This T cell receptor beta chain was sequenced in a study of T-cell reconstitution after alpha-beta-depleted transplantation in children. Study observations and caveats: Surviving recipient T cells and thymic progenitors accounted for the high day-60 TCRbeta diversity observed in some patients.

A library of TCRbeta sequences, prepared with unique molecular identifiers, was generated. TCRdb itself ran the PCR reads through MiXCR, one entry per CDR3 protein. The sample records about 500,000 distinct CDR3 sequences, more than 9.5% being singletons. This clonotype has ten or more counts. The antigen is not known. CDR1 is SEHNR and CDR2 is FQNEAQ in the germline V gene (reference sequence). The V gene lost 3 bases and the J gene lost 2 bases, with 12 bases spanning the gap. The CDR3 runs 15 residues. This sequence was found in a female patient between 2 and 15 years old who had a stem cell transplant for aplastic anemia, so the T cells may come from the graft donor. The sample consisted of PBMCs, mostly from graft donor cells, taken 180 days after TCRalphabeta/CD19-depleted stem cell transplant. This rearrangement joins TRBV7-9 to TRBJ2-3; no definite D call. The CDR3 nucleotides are TGTGCCAGCAGCTTCACCCAGGCCCTCACAGATACGCAGTATTTT. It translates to CASSFTQALTDTQYF.